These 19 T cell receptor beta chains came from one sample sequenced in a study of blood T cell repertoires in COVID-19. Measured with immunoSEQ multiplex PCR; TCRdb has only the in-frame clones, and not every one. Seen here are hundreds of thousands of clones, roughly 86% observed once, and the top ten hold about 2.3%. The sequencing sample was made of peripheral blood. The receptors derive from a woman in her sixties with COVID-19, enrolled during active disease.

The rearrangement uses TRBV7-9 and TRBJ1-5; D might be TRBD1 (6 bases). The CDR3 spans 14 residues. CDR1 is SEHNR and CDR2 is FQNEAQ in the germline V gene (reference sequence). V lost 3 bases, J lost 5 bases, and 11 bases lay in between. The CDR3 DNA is TGTGCCAGCAGCTTTTCGGACAGTTATCAGCCCCAGCATTTT. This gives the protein CASSFSDSYQPQHF. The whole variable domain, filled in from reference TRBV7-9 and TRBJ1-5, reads DTGVSQNPRHKITKRGQNVTFRCDPISEHNRLYWYRQTLGQGPEFLTYFQNEAQLEKSRLLSDRFSAERPKGSFSTLEIQRTEQGDSAMYLCASSFSDSYQPQHFGDGTRLSIL.

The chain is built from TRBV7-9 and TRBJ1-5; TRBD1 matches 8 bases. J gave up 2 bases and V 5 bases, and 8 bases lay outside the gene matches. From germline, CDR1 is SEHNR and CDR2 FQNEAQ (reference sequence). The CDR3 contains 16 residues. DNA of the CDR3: TGTGCCAGCAGCCCCTGGACAGGGTACGGCAATCAGCCCCAGCATTTT. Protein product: CASSPWTGYGNQPQHF.

The CDR3 loop reads CASSSQGGGEKLFF. The CDR3 DNA reads as TGCGCCAGCAGCTCCCAGGGAGGCGGTGAAAAACTGTTTTTT. The gene calls are TRBV5-1 and TRBJ1-4, with a tentative D call TRBD1 (5 bases). The CDR3 has 14 amino acids. CDR1 is SGHRS, CDR2 YFSETQ, per germline. Between the trimmed V and J ends, which lost 3 bases and 7 bases, there was a span of 13 bases.

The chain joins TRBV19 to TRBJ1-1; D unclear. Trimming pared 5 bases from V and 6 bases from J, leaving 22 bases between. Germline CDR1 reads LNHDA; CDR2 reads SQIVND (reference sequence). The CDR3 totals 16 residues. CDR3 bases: TGTGCCAGTAGTGCTTCTCACACAGAGCCTCTTTCTGAAGCTTTCTTT. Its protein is CASSASHTEPLSEAFF.

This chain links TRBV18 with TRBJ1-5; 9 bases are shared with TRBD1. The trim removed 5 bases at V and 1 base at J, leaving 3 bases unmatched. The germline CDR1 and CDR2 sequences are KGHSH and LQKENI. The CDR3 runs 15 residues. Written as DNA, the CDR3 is TGTGCCAGCTCAGGGGACAGGGCGAGCAATCAGCCCCAGCATTTT. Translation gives CASSGDRASNQPQHF.

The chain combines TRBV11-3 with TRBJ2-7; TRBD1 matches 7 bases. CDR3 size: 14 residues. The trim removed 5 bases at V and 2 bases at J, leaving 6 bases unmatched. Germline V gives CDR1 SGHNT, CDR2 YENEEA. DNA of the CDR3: TGTGCCAGCAGCGATGGGGACAGTACCTACGAGCAGTACTTC. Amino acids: CASSDGDSTYEQYF.

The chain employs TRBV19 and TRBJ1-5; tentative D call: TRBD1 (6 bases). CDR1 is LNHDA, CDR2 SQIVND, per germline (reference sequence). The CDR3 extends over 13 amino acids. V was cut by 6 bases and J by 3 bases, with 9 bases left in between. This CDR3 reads CASRDRNNQPQHF. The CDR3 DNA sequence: TGTGCCAGTAGGGACAGAAACAATCAGCCCCAGCATTTT.

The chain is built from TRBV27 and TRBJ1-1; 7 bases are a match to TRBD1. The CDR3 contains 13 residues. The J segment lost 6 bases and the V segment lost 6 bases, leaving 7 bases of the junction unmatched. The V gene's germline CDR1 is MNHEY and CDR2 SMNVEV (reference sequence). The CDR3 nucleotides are TGTGCCAGCAGCGGGACAGTGGCCGCTGAAGCTTTCTTT. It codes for CASSGTVAAEAFF.

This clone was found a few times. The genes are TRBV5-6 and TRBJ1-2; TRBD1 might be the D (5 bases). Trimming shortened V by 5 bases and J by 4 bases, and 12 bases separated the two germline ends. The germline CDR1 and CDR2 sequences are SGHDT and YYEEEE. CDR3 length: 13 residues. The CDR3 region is CASRSDRVYGYTF. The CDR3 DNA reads TGTGCCAGCAGGTCTGACAGAGTCTATGGCTACACCTTC.

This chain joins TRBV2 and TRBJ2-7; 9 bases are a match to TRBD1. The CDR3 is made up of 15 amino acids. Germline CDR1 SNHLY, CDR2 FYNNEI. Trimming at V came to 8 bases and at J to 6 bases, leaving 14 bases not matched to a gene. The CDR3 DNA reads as TGTGCCAGCTCCCTACAAGGGACAGGGATCTCCGAGCAGTACTTC. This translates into CASSLQGTGISEQYF.

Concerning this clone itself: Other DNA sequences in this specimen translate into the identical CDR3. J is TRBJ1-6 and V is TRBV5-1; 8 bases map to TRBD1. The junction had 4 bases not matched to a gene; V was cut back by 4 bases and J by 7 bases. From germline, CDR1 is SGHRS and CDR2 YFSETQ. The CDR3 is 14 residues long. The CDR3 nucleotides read TGCGCCAGCAGCCCGGGACAGGTCAATTCACCCCTCCACTTT. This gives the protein CASSPGQVNSPLHF.

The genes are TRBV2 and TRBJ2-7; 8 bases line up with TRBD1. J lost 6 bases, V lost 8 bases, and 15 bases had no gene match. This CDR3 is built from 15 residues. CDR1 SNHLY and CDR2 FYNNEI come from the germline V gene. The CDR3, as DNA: TGTGCCAGCGGATTGACCGGGACAGGCAAGGGCGAGCAGTACTTC. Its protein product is CASGLTGTGKGEQYF.

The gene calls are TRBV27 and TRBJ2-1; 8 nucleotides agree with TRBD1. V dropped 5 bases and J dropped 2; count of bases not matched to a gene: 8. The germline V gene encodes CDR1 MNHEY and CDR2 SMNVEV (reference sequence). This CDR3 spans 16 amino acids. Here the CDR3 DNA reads TGTGCCAGCAGTGTCCTCCAGGGGGCGGCCTACAATGAGCAGTTCTTC. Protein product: CASSVLQGAAYNEQFF.

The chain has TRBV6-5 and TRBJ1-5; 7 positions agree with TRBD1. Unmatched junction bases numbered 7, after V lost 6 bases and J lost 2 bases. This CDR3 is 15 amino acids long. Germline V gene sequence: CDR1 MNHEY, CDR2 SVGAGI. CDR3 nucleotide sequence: TGTGCCAGCAGGCCGACAGGGACCGGCAATCAGCCCCAGCATTTT. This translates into CASRPTGTGNQPQHF.

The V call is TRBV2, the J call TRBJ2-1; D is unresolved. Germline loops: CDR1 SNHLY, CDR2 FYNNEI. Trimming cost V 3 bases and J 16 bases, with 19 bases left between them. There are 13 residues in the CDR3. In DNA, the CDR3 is TGTGCCAGCAGTGAGGGCCCATACAGTCCCCAATTCTTC. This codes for CASSEGPYSPQFF. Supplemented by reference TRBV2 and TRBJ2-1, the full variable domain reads EPEVTQTPSHQVTQMGQEVILRCVPISNHLYFYWYRQILGQKVEFLVSFYNNEISEKSEIFDDQFSVERPDGSNFTLKIRSTKLEDSAMYFCASSEGPYSPQFFGPGTRLTVL.

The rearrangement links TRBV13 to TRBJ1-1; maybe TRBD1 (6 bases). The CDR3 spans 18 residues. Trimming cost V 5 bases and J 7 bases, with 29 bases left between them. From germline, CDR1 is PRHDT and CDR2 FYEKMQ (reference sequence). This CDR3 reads CASSIHFGTKRTFLEAFF. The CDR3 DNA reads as TGTGCCAGCAGCATCCATTTCGGGACAAAGAGGACCTTTCTTGAAGCTTTCTTT.

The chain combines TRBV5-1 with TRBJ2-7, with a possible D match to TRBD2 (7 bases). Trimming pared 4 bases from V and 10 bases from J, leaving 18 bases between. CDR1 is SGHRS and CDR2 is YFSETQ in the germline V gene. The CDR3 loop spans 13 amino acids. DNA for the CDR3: TGCGCCAGCAGCGTGTGGGACGGGGGGCTCCAGTACTTC. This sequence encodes CASSVWDGGLQYF.

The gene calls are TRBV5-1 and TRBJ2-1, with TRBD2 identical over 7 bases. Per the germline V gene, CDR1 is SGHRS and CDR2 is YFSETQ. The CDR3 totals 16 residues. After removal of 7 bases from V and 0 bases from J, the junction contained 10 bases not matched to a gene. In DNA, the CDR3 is TGCGCCAGCCGGCTCGGGCGGGGGAGCTCCTACAATGAGCAGTTCTTC. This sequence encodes CASRLGRGSSYNEQFF.

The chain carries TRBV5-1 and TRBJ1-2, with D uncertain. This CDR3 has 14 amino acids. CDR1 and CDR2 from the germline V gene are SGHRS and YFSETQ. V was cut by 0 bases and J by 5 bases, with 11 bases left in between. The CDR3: CASSLGEDFYGYTF. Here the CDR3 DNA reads TGCGCCAGCAGCTTGGGGGAGGATTTTTATGGCTACACCTTC.